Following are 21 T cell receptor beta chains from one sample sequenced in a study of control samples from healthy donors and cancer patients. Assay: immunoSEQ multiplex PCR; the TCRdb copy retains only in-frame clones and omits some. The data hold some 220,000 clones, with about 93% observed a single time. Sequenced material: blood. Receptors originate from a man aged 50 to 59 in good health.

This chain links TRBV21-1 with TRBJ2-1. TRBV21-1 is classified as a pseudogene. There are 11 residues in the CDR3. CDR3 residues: CARKRGGEQFF. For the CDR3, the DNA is TGTGCCAGGAAACGGGGCGGAGAGCAGTTCTTC.

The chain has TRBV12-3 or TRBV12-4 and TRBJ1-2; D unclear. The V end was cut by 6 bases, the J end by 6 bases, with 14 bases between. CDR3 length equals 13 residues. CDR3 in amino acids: CASSMALADGYTF. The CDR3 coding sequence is TGTGCCAGCAGCATGGCACTTGCGGATGGCTACACCTTC.

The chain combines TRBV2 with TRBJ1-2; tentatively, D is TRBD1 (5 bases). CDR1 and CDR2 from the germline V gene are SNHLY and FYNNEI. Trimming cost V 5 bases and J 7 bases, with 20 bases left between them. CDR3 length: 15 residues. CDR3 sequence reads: CASSPNPSGGGGYTF. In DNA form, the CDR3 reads TGTGCCAGCAGTCCTAACCCTAGTGGGGGAGGTGGCTACACCTTC.

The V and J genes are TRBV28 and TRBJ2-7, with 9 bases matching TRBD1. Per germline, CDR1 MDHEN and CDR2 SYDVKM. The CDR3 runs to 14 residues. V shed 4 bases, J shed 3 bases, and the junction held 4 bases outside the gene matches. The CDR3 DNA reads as TGTGCCAGCAGTTCGGGACAGGGAATCTACGAGCAGTACGTC. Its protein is CASSSGQGIYEQYV.

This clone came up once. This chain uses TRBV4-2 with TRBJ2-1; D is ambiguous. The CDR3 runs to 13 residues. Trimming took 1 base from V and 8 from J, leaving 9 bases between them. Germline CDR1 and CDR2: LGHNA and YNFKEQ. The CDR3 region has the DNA TGTGCCAGCAGCCAAGCACTAATGGATGAGCAGTTCTTC. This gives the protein CASSQALMDEQFF.

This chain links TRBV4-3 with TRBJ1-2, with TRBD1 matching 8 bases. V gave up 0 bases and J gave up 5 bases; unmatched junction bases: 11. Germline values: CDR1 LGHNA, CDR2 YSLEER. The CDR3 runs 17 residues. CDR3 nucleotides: TGCGCCAGCAGCCAAGATGATCTGAGACAGGGGTTTTATGGCTACACCTTC. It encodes CASSQDDLRQGFYGYTF.

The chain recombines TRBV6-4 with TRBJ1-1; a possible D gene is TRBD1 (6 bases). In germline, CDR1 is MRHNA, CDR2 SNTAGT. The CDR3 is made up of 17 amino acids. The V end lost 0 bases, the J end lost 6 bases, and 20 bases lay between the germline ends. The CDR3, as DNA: TGTGCCAGCAGTGACTCGCTGCGCACAGGGCTAAACGCTGAAGCTTTCTTT. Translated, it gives CASSDSLRTGLNAEAFF.

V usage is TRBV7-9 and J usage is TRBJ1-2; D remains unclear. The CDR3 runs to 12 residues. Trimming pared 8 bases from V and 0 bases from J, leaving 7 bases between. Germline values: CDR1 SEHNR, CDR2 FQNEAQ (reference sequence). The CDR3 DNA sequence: TGTGCCAGCTTCGCCACTAACTATGGCTACACCTTC. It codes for CASFATNYGYTF.

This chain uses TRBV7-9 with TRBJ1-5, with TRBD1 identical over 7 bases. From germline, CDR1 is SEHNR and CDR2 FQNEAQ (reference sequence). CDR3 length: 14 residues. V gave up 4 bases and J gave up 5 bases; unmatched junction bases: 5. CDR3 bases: TGTGCCAGCAGCTCGACAGGGTACCATCAGCCCCAGCATTTT. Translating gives CASSSTGYHQPQHF.

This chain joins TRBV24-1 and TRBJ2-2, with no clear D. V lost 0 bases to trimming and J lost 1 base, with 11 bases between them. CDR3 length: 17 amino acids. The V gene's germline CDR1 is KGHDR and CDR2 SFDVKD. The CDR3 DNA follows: TGTGCCACCAGTGATTTGATGCCGGACGGGAACACCGGGGAGCTGTTTTTT. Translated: CATSDLMPDGNTGELFF.

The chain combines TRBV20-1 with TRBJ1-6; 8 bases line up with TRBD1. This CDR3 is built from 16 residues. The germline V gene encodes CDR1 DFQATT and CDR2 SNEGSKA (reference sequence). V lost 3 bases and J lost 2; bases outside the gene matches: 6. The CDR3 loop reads CSASRPGGAYNSPLHF. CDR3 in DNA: TGCAGTGCTAGTAGGCCAGGGGGCGCCTATAATTCACCCCTCCACTTT.

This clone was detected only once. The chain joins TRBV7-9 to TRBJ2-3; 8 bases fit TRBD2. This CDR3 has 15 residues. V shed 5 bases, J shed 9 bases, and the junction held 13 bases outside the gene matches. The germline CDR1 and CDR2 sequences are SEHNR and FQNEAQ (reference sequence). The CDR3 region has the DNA TGTGCCAGCAGCCTCCAGCGGGGGCCAGGTGGAACGCAGTATTTT. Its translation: CASSLQRGPGGTQYF.

This CDR3 is CASSLDQGSYNEQFF. For the CDR3, the DNA is TGTGCCAGCAGCTTAGACCAGGGTTCCTACAATGAGCAGTTCTTC. The J gene is TRBJ2-1, the V gene TRBV5-5, with a tentative D call TRBD1 (5 bases). Germline lookup yields CDR1 SGHKS and CDR2 YYEKEE (reference sequence). The CDR3 contains 15 residues. V lost 2 bases and J 1 base, leaving 10 bases between the germline ends.

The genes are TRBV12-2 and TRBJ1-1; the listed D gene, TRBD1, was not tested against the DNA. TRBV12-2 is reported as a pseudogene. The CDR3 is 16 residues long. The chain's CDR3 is CASRATGAAGGTEAFF. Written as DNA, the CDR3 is TGTGCAAGTCGCGCTACAGGGGCTGCGGGTGGCACTGAAGCTTTCTTT.

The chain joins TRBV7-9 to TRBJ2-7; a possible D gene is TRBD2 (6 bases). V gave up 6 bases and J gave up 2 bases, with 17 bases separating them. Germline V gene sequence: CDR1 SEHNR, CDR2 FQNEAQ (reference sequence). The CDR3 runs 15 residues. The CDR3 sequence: CASSLGTVAAYEQYF. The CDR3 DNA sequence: TGTGCCAGCAGTTTGGGGACTGTCGCGGCCTACGAGCAGTACTTC.

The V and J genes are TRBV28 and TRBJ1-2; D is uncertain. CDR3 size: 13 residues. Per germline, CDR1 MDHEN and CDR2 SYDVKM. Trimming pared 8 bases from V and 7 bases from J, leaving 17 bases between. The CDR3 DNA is TGTGCCAGCGGATCGCCTCGGACCTCTGGCTACACCTTC. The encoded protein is CASGSPRTSGYTF.

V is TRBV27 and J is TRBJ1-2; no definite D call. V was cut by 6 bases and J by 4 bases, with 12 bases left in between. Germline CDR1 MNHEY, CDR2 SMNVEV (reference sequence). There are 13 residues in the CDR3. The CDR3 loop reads CASRQLEGYGYTF. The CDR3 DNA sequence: TGTGCCAGCAGACAGTTAGAGGGCTATGGCTACACCTTC.

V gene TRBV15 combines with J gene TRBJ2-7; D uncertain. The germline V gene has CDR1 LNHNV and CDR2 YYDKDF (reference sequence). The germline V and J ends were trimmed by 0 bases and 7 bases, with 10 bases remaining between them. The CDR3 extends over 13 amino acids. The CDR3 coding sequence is TGTGCCACCAGCAGAGATGTGGCGAGTGAGCAGTACTTC. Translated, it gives CATSRDVASEQYF.

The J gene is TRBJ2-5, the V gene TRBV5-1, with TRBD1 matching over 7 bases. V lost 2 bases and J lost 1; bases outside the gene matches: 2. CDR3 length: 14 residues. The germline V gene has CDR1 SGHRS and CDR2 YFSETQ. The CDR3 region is CASSFRDSQETQYF. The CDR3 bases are TGCGCCAGCAGCTTCCGGGACAGCCAAGAGACCCAGTACTTC.

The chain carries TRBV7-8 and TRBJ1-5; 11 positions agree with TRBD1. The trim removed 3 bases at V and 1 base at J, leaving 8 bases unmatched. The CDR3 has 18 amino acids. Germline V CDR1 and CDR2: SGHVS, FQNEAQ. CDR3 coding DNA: TGTGCCAGCAGCTTCGGGACAGGGGGTCCCTTCAGCAATCAGCCCCAGCATTTT. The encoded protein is CASSFGTGGPFSNQPQHF.

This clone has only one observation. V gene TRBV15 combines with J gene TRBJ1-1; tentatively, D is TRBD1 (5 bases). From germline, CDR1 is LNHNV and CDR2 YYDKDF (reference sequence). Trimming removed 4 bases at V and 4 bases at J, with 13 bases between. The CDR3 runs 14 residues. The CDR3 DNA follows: TGTGCCACCAGCAAAGAACTAAGGGGCACTGAAGCTTTCTTT. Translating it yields CATSKELRGTEAFF.